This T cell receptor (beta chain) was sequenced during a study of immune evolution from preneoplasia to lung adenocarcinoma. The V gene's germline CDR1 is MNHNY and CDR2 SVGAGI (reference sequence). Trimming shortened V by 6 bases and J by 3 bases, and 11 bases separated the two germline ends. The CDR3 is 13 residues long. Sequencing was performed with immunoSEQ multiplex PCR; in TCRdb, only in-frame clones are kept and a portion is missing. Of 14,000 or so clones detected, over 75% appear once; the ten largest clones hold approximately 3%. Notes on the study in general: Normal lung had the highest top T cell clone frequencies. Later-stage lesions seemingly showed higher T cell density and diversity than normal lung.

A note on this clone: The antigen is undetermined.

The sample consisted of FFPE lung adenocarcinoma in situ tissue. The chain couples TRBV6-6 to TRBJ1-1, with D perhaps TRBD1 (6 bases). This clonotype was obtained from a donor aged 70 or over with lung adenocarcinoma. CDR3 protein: CASSRKGDTEAFF. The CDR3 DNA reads TGTGCCAGCAGCCGCAAGGGGGACACTGAAGCTTTCTTT.